This T cell receptor beta chain was captured in a study of long-term antiretroviral therapy in people with HIV. Notes on the study in general: Despite increasing after ART, diversity remained lower than that of transplant donor controls. Clones with expansion before ART led the repertoire at all time points.

It was version v3.0 of the immunoSEQ assay that was run at survey level. It was about 35,000-55,000 T-cell genomes per sample that sequencing targeted. Data came from immunoSEQ multiplex PCR; TCRdb stores just in-frame clones and leaves some out. Seen here are roughly 34,000 clones, about 93% observed once, and the top ten hold about 3.5%. Worth noting for this clone: Its antigen is unknown.

Germline V gene sequence: CDR1 SGHTA, CDR2 FQGTGA. CDR3 length: 14 amino acids. V was clipped by 1 base and J by 1 base, with 6 bases between them. The sequences come from unsorted PBMCs, collected approximately 5.1 years after starting antiretroviral therapy. This TCR came from a woman between 50 and 59 years old with HIV. V gene TRBV7-3 combines with J gene TRBJ2-3; D might be TRBD1 or TRBD2, each matching 5 bases. Here the CDR3 reads CASSLMGGTDTQYF. CDR3 DNA: TGTGCCAGCAGCTTAATGGGGGGCACAGATACGCAGTATTTT.